These T cell receptor beta chains were read from a single sample in a study of immune characterization of retroperitoneal liposarcoma. TCRdb reprocessed the PCR reads with MiXCR, giving one entry per CDR3 protein. Of roughly 11,000 distinct CDR3 sequences listed, around 24% were seen once; the top ten hold 7% to 10%. The specimen sequenced was tumor tissue. These receptors all come from a female donor with retroperitoneal liposarcoma. Each CDR3 is given with its conserved first and last residue. D genes are given only for firm matches. Expanded clones get a size class; other rows say once, few or many, or leave the size out.

abundance: few
d_gene: TRBD2
j_gene: TRBJ2-3
v_gene: TRBV6-4
CDR3nt: TGTGCCAGCAGTGACTCGCGAAATGATTGCGGGGGAGATACGCAGTATTTT
CDR3aa: CASSDSRNDCGGDTQYF

abundance: .
d_gene: TRBD1
j_gene: TRBJ2-7
v_gene: TRBV6-4
CDR3nt: TGTAGGGACAGCCACCCCGAGCAGTACTTC
CDR3aa: CRDSHPEQYF

abundance: many
d_gene: TRBD2
j_gene: TRBJ2-3
v_gene: TRBV7-6
CDR3nt: TGTGCCAGCAGCTTAGTAGGCACTAGCGGAAGCACAGATACGCAGTATTTT
CDR3aa: CASSLVGTSGSTDTQYF

abundance: few
d_gene: .
j_gene: TRBJ2-2
v_gene: TRBV6-1
CDR3nt: TGTGCCAGCAGTGAGGCGGAAACCGGGGAGCTGTTTTTT
CDR3aa: CASSEAETGELFF

abundance: many
d_gene: TRBD2
j_gene: TRBJ2-3
v_gene: TRBV6-1
CDR3nt: TGTGCCAGCAGACGACTAGCGGCTACGTCGACGCAGTATTTT
CDR3aa: CASRRLAATSTQYF

abundance: few
d_gene: .
j_gene: TRBJ2-1
v_gene: TRBV6-1
CDR3nt: TGTGCCAGCAGTGCGGGCCCGCTAAACATTCAGTTCTTC
CDR3aa: CASSAGPLNIQFF

abundance: .
d_gene: .
j_gene: TRBJ2-4
v_gene: TRBV7-2
CDR3nt: TGTGCCAGCAGCTTAGCGGGAGCTAAAAACATTCAGTACTTC
CDR3aa: CASSLAGAKNIQYF

abundance: few
d_gene: .
j_gene: TRBJ1-1
v_gene: TRBV6-6
CDR3nt: TGTGCCAGCAGTTACACTGGGGCTGCTGAAGCTTTCTTT
CDR3aa: CASSYTGAAEAFF

abundance: .
d_gene: TRBD1
j_gene: TRBJ1-1
v_gene: TRBV6-1
CDR3nt: TGTGCCAGCAGTCGGGACAGGGCGAACACTGAAGCTTTCTTT
CDR3aa: CASSRDRANTEAFF

abundance: .
d_gene: .
j_gene: TRBJ2-4
v_gene: TRBV27
CDR3nt: TGTGCCAGCAGTTTTGGTGGGATGACCTACAATGAGCAGTACTTC
CDR3aa: CASSFGGMTYNEQYF

abundance: .
d_gene: TRBD1
j_gene: TRBJ2-7
v_gene: TRBV27
CDR3nt: TGTGCCAGCAGTCCGGGACAGGGCTACGAGCAGTACTTC
CDR3aa: CASSPGQGYEQYF

abundance: many
d_gene: TRBD2
j_gene: TRBJ2-1
v_gene: TRBV11-3
CDR3nt: TGTGCCAGCAGCTTACTGCTAGCGGGAGGAAATGAGCAGTTCTTC
CDR3aa: CASSLLLAGGNEQFF

abundance: .
d_gene: TRBD1
j_gene: TRBJ2-1
v_gene: TRBV6-1
CDR3nt: TGTGCCAGCAGTCTACAGGGGCGCGACGATGAGCAGTTCTTC
CDR3aa: CASSLQGRDDEQFF

abundance: .
d_gene: .
j_gene: TRBJ2-7
v_gene: TRBV7-4
CDR3nt: TGTGCCAGCAGCCGTAGGGGATCCCTGCCCTCCTACGAGCAGTACTTC
CDR3aa: CASSRRGSLPSYEQYF

abundance: .
d_gene: TRBD1
j_gene: TRBJ1-1
v_gene: TRBV4-1
CDR3nt: TGCGCCAGCAGCCACCGACAGGGGTACACTGAAGCTTTCTTT
CDR3aa: CASSHRQGYTEAFF

abundance: .
d_gene: .
j_gene: TRBJ2-3
v_gene: TRBV7-2
CDR3nt: TGTGCCAGCAGCTCCTTAGCGCGAAGCACAGATACGCAGTATTTT
CDR3aa: CASSSLARSTDTQYF

abundance: medium-sized
d_gene: TRBD2
j_gene: TRBJ2-7
v_gene: TRBV7-2
CDR3nt: TGTGCCAGCAGCTTACGCGGGGACTACAATGAGCAGTACTTC
CDR3aa: CASSLRGDYNEQYF

abundance: many
d_gene: .
j_gene: TRBJ2-1
v_gene: TRBV12-5
CDR3nt: TGTGCTAGTGGAAAGGACTTTTTTCAGCAGTTCTTC
CDR3aa: CASGKDFFQQFF

abundance: few
d_gene: TRBD2
j_gene: TRBJ2-2
v_gene: TRBV6-1
CDR3nt: TGTGCCAGCAGAGGACTAGCGGGACTTTTAGTAGCCGGGGAGCTGTTTTTT
CDR3aa: CASRGLAGLLVAGELFF

abundance: few
d_gene: .
j_gene: TRBJ2-3
v_gene: TRBV11-3
CDR3nt: TGTGCCAGCAGCCCCCGACAGACCACAGATACGCAGTATTTT
CDR3aa: CASSPRQTTDTQYF

abundance: .
d_gene: .
j_gene: TRBJ2-3
v_gene: TRBV5-1
CDR3nt: TGCGCCAGCAGCTCGAAGATGGGGAGACCACGCACAGATACGCAGTATTTT
CDR3aa: CASSSKMGRPRTDTQYF

abundance: many
d_gene: TRBD2
j_gene: TRBJ2-1
v_gene: TRBV6-1
CDR3nt: TGTGCCGGCCGACTAGCGGGAAGGAATGAGCAGTTCTTC
CDR3aa: CAGRLAGRNEQFF

abundance: .
d_gene: .
j_gene: TRBJ1-1
v_gene: TRBV11-1
CDR3nt: TGTGCCAGCAGCTTAGGTCTCAACACTGAAGCTTTCTTT
CDR3aa: CASSLGLNTEAFF

abundance: .
d_gene: .
j_gene: TRBJ2-7
v_gene: TRBV4-3
CDR3nt: TGCGCCAGCGTCGAAAGGACGGGGGGCCACGAGCAGTACTTC
CDR3aa: CASVERTGGHEQYF

abundance: .
d_gene: TRBD1
j_gene: TRBJ2-2
v_gene: TRBV5-6
CDR3nt: TGTGCCAGCAGCTCGAGTGACAGGGTATGGACCGGGGAGCTGTTTTTT
CDR3aa: CASSSSDRVWTGELFF

abundance: many
d_gene: .
j_gene: TRBJ2-1
v_gene: TRBV6-1
CDR3nt: TGTGCCAGCAGTACGGACACGTCCTCCTACAATGAGCAGTTCTTC
CDR3aa: CASSTDTSSYNEQFF

abundance: once
d_gene: .
j_gene: TRBJ2-7
v_gene: TRBV7-3
CDR3nt: TGTGCCAGCAGCTTAAACCCTACCTACGAGCAGTACTTC
CDR3aa: CASSLNPTYEQYF

abundance: few
d_gene: .
j_gene: TRBJ2-2
v_gene: TRBV6-5
CDR3nt: TGTGCCAGCAGTTACTCGCTACAGGGGAACACCGGGGAGCTGTTTTTT
CDR3aa: CASSYSLQGNTGELFF

abundance: many
d_gene: .
j_gene: TRBJ2-5
v_gene: TRBV11-2
CDR3nt: TGTGCCAGCAGCTTTGCGTCACAGAGTCAAGAGACCCAGTACTTC
CDR3aa: CASSFASQSQETQYF

abundance: .
d_gene: .
j_gene: TRBJ2-1
v_gene: TRBV6-4
CDR3nt: TGTGCCAGCAGTTACAGGGTCACCCAGTTCTTC
CDR3aa: CASSYRVTQFF

abundance: many
d_gene: TRBD2
j_gene: TRBJ2-7
v_gene: TRBV7-2
CDR3nt: TGTGCCAGCAGCATCGGGGGGAGCCTCTACGAGCAGTACTTC
CDR3aa: CASSIGGSLYEQYF

abundance: many
d_gene: .
j_gene: TRBJ2-7
v_gene: TRBV7-2
CDR3nt: TGTGCCAGCAGCTTAGTATTAGCGGTTTCCTACAATGAGCAGTACTTC
CDR3aa: CASSLVLAVSYNEQYF

abundance: few
d_gene: TRBD1
j_gene: TRBJ2-1
v_gene: TRBV27
CDR3nt: TGTGCCAGCAGTTCATACCGGGACAGGGGATACAATGAGCAGTTCTTC
CDR3aa: CASSSYRDRGYNEQFF

abundance: .
d_gene: .
j_gene: TRBJ1-2
v_gene: TRBV11-2
CDR3nt: TGTGCCAGCAGCTTAGATCGGACGAGAGGCTCCACCTTC
CDR3aa: CASSLDRTRGSTF

abundance: .
d_gene: .
j_gene: TRBJ2-7
v_gene: TRBV11-2
CDR3nt: TGTGCCAGCAGCTTGGGCTCGGGGTTCTACGAGCAGTACTTC
CDR3aa: CASSLGSGFYEQYF

abundance: .
d_gene: TRBD2
j_gene: TRBJ2-1
v_gene: TRBV27
CDR3nt: TGTGCCACCGGACTTGGGACTAGCGGGGACAATGAGCAGTTCTTC
CDR3aa: CATGLGTSGDNEQFF